The clone carrying this T cell receptor (beta chain) has a single count. These data are taken from a study of T cells in localized non-small cell lung cancer. Measured with immunoSEQ multiplex PCR; TCRdb has only the in-frame clones, and not every one. The data show fewer than 20,000 clones, 75% to 90% seen once. V lost 1 base to trimming and J lost 1 base; unmatched junction nucleotides: 6. This CDR3 has 17 amino acids. Germline CDR1 reads SGHTA; CDR2 reads FQGTGA. Specimen: peripheral blood, collected before any cancer treatment. This clonotype was sampled from a female donor at least 60 years old with stage III squamous cell lung carcinoma. The chain carries TRBV7-3 and TRBJ2-3, with TRBD2 matching over 9 bases. The CDR3 reads CASSLREASGGTDTQYF. The CDR3 region has the DNA TGTGCCAGCAGCTTAAGAGAGGCTAGCGGGGGCACAGATACGCAGTATTTT.